This T cell receptor (beta chain) was retrieved from a study of CD4 T cells in relation to SARS-CoV-2 and coronaviruses. Study-level information: After roughly 11 days of antigen culture, PBMC TCR beta CDR3s were sequenced. Regarding the study as a whole: In approximately 71% of donors, memory CD4+ clonotypes crossrecognized SARS-CoV-2 and at least one common cold coronavirus spike.

This clone was seen once. What it binds is not known. Naive or memory CD4+ cells were cultured 1:1 with T cell-depleted PBMCs plus CEF. The CDR3 has 13 residues. Germline V lookup: CDR1 GTSNPN, CDR2 SVGIG (reference sequence). Deletions cut 2 bases from V and 4 bases from J, with 10 bases between. Data came from immunoSEQ multiplex PCR; TCRdb stores just in-frame clones and leaves some out. This table holds about 36,000 clones, about 86% found once. The source of this sequence is an adult with COVID-19. The specimen was naive CD4+ T cells from PBMCs, cultured in vitro. Subset indicated: naive CD4+ T cells isolated by negative enrichment. The chain employs TRBV30 and TRBJ2-3, with TRBD1 as a possible D gene (5 bases). CDR3 bases: TGTGCCTGGAGTCCCAGGGTCTCAGATACGCAGTATTTT. Protein product: CAWSPRVSDTQYF.